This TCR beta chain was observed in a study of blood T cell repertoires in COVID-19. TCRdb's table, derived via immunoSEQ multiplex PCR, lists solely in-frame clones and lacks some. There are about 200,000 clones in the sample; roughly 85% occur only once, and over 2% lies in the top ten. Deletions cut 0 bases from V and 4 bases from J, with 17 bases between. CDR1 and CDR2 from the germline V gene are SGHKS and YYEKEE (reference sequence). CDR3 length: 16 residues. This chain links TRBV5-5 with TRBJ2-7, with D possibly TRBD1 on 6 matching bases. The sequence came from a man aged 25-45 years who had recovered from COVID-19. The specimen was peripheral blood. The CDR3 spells CASSLGAGARGYEQYF. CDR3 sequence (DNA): TGTGCCAGCAGCTTGGGTGCCGGGGCCAGGGGTTACGAGCAGTACTTC.